Sequencing of this TCR beta chain was carried out in a study of shared clonotypes between healthy human individuals. Replicate PCRs for unsorted PBMC used approximately 300 ng DNA (roughly 30,000 T cell genomes). Assay: immunoSEQ multiplex PCR; the TCRdb copy retains only in-frame clones and omits some. In the table there are about 470,000 clones, roughly 83% of which are singletons. Germline V gives CDR1 SGHRS, CDR2 YFSETQ. This CDR3 comprises 16 residues. The V end was cut by 2 bases, the J end by 0 bases, with 15 bases between. Sequencing used PBMCs. This TCR was recovered from a woman aged 40 to 55 in good health. Some clones in this sample may be carry-over from other donors' samples. The genes are TRBV5-1 and TRBJ2-7; D unclear. Here the CDR3 DNA reads TGCGCCAGCAGCTTTGCTCCGACGGCCCTCTCCTACGAGCAGTACTTC. Its protein product is CASSFAPTALSYEQYF.